The clone carrying this T cell receptor (beta chain) was detected ten times or more. The antigen remains undetermined. TCRdb recomputed calls from the RT-PCR reads with MiXCR, one row per CDR3 protein. The sample lists approximately 500,000 distinct CDR3 sequences, approximately 13% seen once, with about an eighth in the top ten. This sample is part of a study of response to subunit inactivated influenza vaccine. Overall study results and limits: Authors proposed each seasonal influenza vaccination draws in few new T cells.

The CDR3 is 14 amino acids. CDR1 is MNHEY, CDR2 SMNVEV, per germline (reference sequence). The V end lost 5 bases, the J end lost 5 bases, and 14 bases lay between the germline ends. Sequenced here: PBMCs from blood, sampled roughly 47 days after vaccination. The chain couples TRBV27 to TRBJ2-3, with D perhaps TRBD2 (6 bases). This TCR came from a man aged 50-60 years who received an inactivated influenza vaccine. Here the CDR3 DNA reads TGTGCCAGCAGTCCGGGGACTGCGGGAGATACGCAGTATTTT. This sequence encodes CASSPGTAGDTQYF.